The present T cell receptor (beta chain) was sequenced within a study of regulatory T cells in long-lasting Graves disease (dated by TCRdb to the early 2020s). Describing the broader study: Newly diagnosed Graves' disease patients had taken antithyroid drugs for less than 3 months. This study used TCR sequencing and RNA sequencing of peripheral blood to compare persistent Graves' disease patients against newly diagnosed Graves' disease patients. The study took place in China and was registered as a clinical trial. A total of roughly 35 samples underwent TCR sequencing, from about 13 patients with persistent Graves' disease and approximately 20 patients with newly diagnosed Graves' disease.

General study outcomes and caveats: Lower TCR Shannon entropy and fewer highly expanded clones were observed in persistent Graves' disease patients than in newly diagnosed patients, which suggested clonal expansion. The study examined only peripheral blood because the primary lesion, thyroid tissue, could not be accessed. Sequencing and analysis were restricted to the TCR beta chain. The small sample size was acknowledged by the authors as a limitation that may reduce accuracy. More public clonotypes were shared among persistent patients (under 3,000) than among newly diagnosed patients (966).

This clonotype was seen a few times. Its antigen target is currently unknown. No much larger clone is present one base from it, and per-base qualities are unavailable. The sample's time point label, decoded: newly diagnosed GD, antithyroid drugs for less than 3 months. For both TCR sequencing and RNA sequencing, RNA was extracted from PBMCs using TRIzol. The diagnosis of Graves' disease was made according to American Thyroid Association guidelines. Recruitment of patients was carried out at an endocrinology department in Xi'an, China. From each patient, 7.5 to 10 milliliters of peripheral blood was collected into an EDTA anticoagulant tube. Ficoll Paque Plus density gradient separation was used to isolate PBMCs, and no further T cell sorting was performed. RNA quality was checked with an Agilent 2100 Bioanalyzer and agarose gel, and concentration with a NanoDrop 2000. Library method: multiplex PCR. These reads were obtained on an Illumina HiSeq 4000. To build TCR beta libraries, CDR3 regions were amplified by Arm-PCR using iRepertoire HTBI primers. Before sequencing, the PCR products went through gel purification. On the authors' methods: Gene usage analysis of CDR3 amino acid clonotypes used the roughly 60 TRBV and 14 to 15 TRBJ segments found across samples. Filtered high-quality paired reads were merged into contigs using COPE and FqMerger. BLAST was used to align contigs to IMGT TRBV, TRBD and TRBJ reference genes, with CDR3 defined following IMGT. Highly expanded clones were defined as clonotypes with a frequency above 0.1%. Shannon entropy served as the measure of repertoire diversity, while the Gini coefficient captured V-J evenness. Public clonotypes were defined as clonotypes shared by more than one individual. TCRdb reran the public reads through fastp at Q25 and MiXCR, keeping productive beta chains. Rows merge per CDR3 protein into single entries with the most common DNA and genes. The V and J calls come from TCRdb's annotation, not from the publication. The sample data list 360,000 or so distinct CDR3 sequences, and approximately 12% of these were observed just once. The top ten hold approximately 20% of the sample.

This sample also appeared in a second study, on T cells in Graves' hyperthyroidism and ophthalmopathy. The second paper states: Stable Graves' hyperthyroidism was defined as no progression to ophthalmopathy during 18 months of follow-up. The hyperthyroidism patients were between 18 and 65 years old and newly diagnosed, with a disease duration of less than 2 months. Exclusion was applied to patients with uncontrolled infections, other autoimmune diseases, pregnancy or lactation. Diagnoses relied on clinical symptoms, serum thyroxine and TRAb, thyroid ultrasound and orbital computed tomography. A first-round RT-PCR of the TCR CDR3 used the HTBI primer set with the Qiagen OneStep RT-PCR kit. Most expanded thyroid clonotypes (frequency above 0.001) were also detected in blood, a finding suggesting that blood repertoires may reflect thyroid immune responses. Ophthalmopathy was separated from stable hyperthyroidism by a 13 V-J signature model, with approximately 86% sensitivity and about 84% specificity obtained in cross-validation and 80%/75% obtained in testing. In validation, progression to ophthalmopathy was predicted by the model with 70.59% sensitivity and just over 72% specificity, a median of approximately 6.5 months before onset. To identify TCR V-J signatures that set the groups apart, the researchers used a discovery cohort of 100 or so patients, made up of roughly 45 with Graves' ophthalmopathy and approximately 57 with stable Graves' hyperthyroidism. An independent validation cohort of 18 to 20 hyperthyroidism patients and about 16 patients who later progressed to ophthalmopathy tested prospective prediction of ophthalmopathy. The 100 or so discovery patients were randomly split 7:3 into training and test sets. In addition, the study compared T-cell repertoires in thyroid tissue and in blood from about 6 Graves' hyperthyroidism patients. Following sampling, methimazole starting at 30 mg daily was given to hyperthyroidism patients, and high-dose intravenous methylprednisolone was given to ophthalmopathy patients. Libraries were constructed in a second round of multiplex PCR, after which size selection and purification were carried out. Libraries were sequenced paired-end with 100 bp reads on an Illumina HiSeq2000. SOAPnuke was used to process the raw data, with reads discarded if the reads contained adapters or uncalled bases, had a mean Phred below 15, or lacked an exact constant-primer or identifier match. COPE v1.2.5 was used to merge high-quality paired reads, and clonotypes were defined as unique nucleotide sequences. MiTCR v1.1 was used to align clonotypes to the IMGT TRBV, TRBD and TRBJ reference segments. The analysis included only V-J combinations with a frequency above 0.0001, which together covered around 99% of the repertoires. The TCS score was defined as the ratio of F50 (clonal expansion) to E x V (chaos), calculated using BLOSUM62-based TCRdist between CDR3 peptides within each V-J. Welch's t-statistics and random forest reduced approximately 520 V-J features to about 12, which were used in a naive Bayes classifier (R e1071). Sample size was not statistically predetermined, and blinding of investigators to group allocation was not performed. The paper reports TCR Vbeta CDR3 sequencing of fewer than 150 peripheral blood samples: around 41 ophthalmopathy, 70 to 85 hyperthyroidism and 17 progressor patients.

This TCR was recovered from a woman aged 18-29 years with Graves disease. Donor details come from another sample of the same person, matched by shared clones. The source material was peripheral blood mononuclear cells (PBMCs), sampled at new diagnosis, from a patient treated with antithyroid drugs.

This receptor carries the CDR3 CAWSPSGVNEQFF. The DNA reads as follows: TGTGCCTGGAGTCCCTCCGGGGTCAATGAGCAGTTCTTC. This chain is built from TRBV30 and TRBJ2-1, and perhaps TRBD2 as D gene, on 5 matching bases. Trimming takes 2 bases from V and 6 bases from J, and the germline ends sit 11 bases apart. Via the germline V gene (reference sequence), CDR1 is GTSNPN and CDR2 SVGIG. The CDR3 goes from the cysteine to the phenylalanine over 13 residues. Only the CDR3 portion is preserved as DNA: 39 bases, with reading frame beginning at the first base.